This section outlines one T cell receptor beta chain sequence together with its context. Its antigen is still unknown. No qualities accompany the bases; no much larger clone lies one base away. Libraries came from 5' RACE. For sequencing, an Illumina HiSeq 2500 was employed. The second PCR ran for about 7 to 11 cycles and used a J-beta primer mix along with a sample-barcoded 5' primer. Each TCR beta cDNA molecule received a unique molecular identifier from a template-switch 5' adaptor carrying 12 random nucleotides. Each sample yielded at least 2.5 million CDR3-containing paired-end reads. All of the RNA was converted into first-strand cDNA using the Mint cDNA synthesis kit, with a TRBC-specific oligonucleotide serving as the primer. Following uracil-DNA glycosylase treatment, all cDNA underwent a first 18-cycle PCR with the universal primers M1SS and BC2_uni_R. The published analysis was carried out like this. Each sample was normalized by randomly selecting 1 million high-quality reads, each carrying a distinct molecular identifier. Instead of being binned into consensus sequences, reads with shared molecular identifiers were discarded. CDR3 identification, clonotype clustering and error correction used MiTCR with a Q25 quality threshold and the strictest error-elimination algorithm. A nonparametric unseen species model using Euler transformation provided a lower-bound estimate of total TCR beta diversity. TCRdb trimmed the raw reads at Q25, called clones with MiXCR and kept productive beta chains. Duplicate CDR3 protein sequences are folded into a single record with the most common DNA and genes. The V and J calls were determined by TCRdb, not by the authors. For this sample there are around 1.5 million distinct CDR3 sequences; approximately 42% appear just once. The ten largest clonotypes hold 7.9% of the sample.

The data derive from a study of blood T cells in healthy people across ages (dated by TCRdb to the mid-2010s). With regard to the full study: In model experiments, roughly one uniquely barcoded TCR beta cDNA molecule per two T cells was captured by template switching. Using deep sequencing normalized with unique cDNA molecular identifiers, the study measured how TCR beta repertoire diversity changes with age. The donors were divided into four age groups: young (average around 16 years), middle-aged (roughly 40), aged (approximately 59) and long-lived (about 90). For two donors (one aged 18 to 29 and one aged 80 or older), the study analyzed two additional independent replicas of 1 million unique cDNA reads from the same blood draw. To avoid experimental bias, donors of different ages were spread randomly across the sequencing lanes.

Donors were under 40 systemically healthy Caucasian individuals from Russia aged roughly 6 to 95 years. Approximately 10 milliliters of peripheral blood were collected from each donor into EDTA-treated Vacutainer tubes. Ficoll-Paque density-gradient centrifugation was used to isolate PBMCs, with at least 7 million per sample. Trizol reagent was used to extract total RNA from the PBMCs, yielding at least 6 micrograms per sample. Naive CD45RAhigh/CD27high T cell percentages were measured by flow cytometry on a PBMC aliquot from every donor. Study-wide findings and limitations: Bulk unsorted PBMC profiling prevented conclusive comparison of naive and antigen-experienced compartments. Observed TCR beta diversity per million T cells fell roughly linearly with age, and a significant reduction was already apparent by age about 36. Total diversity estimates from one million sequenced T cells were considered lower bounds and underestimates. Compared with the aged group, more naive CD4+ T cells, fewer expanded clones and increased TCR diversity were shown by the long-lived group, suggesting age selection. Because donor CMV infection status was unknown, age-related changes in expanded clonotypes were potentially confounded. Observed TCR beta diversity correlated strongly with the percentage of naive T cells measured by flow cytometry.

V lost 8 bases and J lost 5 bases; the stretch between them is 10 bases long. The germline V gene sets CDR1 to MDHEN and CDR2 to SYDVKM. Spanning cysteine to phenylalanine, the CDR3 consists of 12 amino acids. The only DNA kept is the CDR3, 36 bases in frame from the first base. The receptor's source is a woman aged 18-29 years in good health. The V and J segments used are TRBV28 and TRBJ2-1; the D gene is perhaps TRBD1, from 5 matching bases. Sequencing was done on a sample of blood. The CDR3 loop reads CASQGTHNEQFF. At the DNA level, the sequence is TGTGCCAGCCAGGGAACCCACAATGAGCAGTTCTTC.